These 8 T cell receptor beta chains were sequenced from one sample in a study of radiotherapy plus CTLA-4 blockade in lung cancer. TCRdb's copy holds only in-frame clones and misses some; the assay was immunoSEQ multiplex PCR. The sample yields about 44,000 clones, roughly 80% seen once. The material was peripheral blood, obtained from a patient treated with radiotherapy plus ipilimumab. The receptors shown here come from a human donor with non-small cell lung cancer whose response to radiotherapy plus ipilimumab could not be evaluated.

This chain links TRBV5-1 with TRBJ2-1, with TRBD2 matching 8 bases. Germline CDR1 SGHRS, CDR2 YFSETQ. V lost 3 bases, J lost 9 bases, and 14 bases stayed unmatched. This CDR3 is 16 amino acids long. The CDR3 region is CASSWGTSDLQGEQFF. In DNA form, the CDR3 reads TGCGCCAGCAGCTGGGGGACTAGTGATCTACAAGGTGAGCAGTTCTTC. Together with reference TRBV5-1 and TRBJ2-1, the CDR3 gives the full variable domain: KAGVTQTPRYLIKTRGQQVTLSCSPISGHRSVSWYQQTPGQGLQFLFEYFSETQRNKGNFPGRFSGRQFSNSRSEMNVSTLELGDSALYLCASSWGTSDLQGEQFFGPGTRLTVL.

The V call is TRBV5-1, the J call TRBJ2-1, with D hard to call. The V end was cut by 0 bases, the J end by 6 bases, with 16 bases between. The CDR3 covers 16 residues. Germline V CDR1 and CDR2: SGHRS, YFSETQ. CDR3 in DNA: TGCGCCAGCAGCTTGGTCGGCCAGGTCGCAAGCAATGAGCAGTTCTTC. This translates into CASSLVGQVASNEQFF.

This clone appeared a single time. This chain uses TRBV1 with TRBJ2-3; TRBD2, as called in the table, went unchecked against the DNA. TRBV1 is designated a pseudogene. This CDR3 has 16 residues. This CDR3 is CTSSHLSLGGADTQYF. Here the CDR3 DNA reads TGCACCAGCAGCCATCTGTCACTGGGGGGAGCAGATACGCAGTATTTT.

This clone was seen a single time. The V and J genes are TRBV5-1 and TRBJ2-6; no firm D call. V was shortened by 7 bases and J by 2 bases, with 10 bases between the two germline ends. This CDR3 comprises 14 residues. Germline values: CDR1 SGHRS, CDR2 YFSETQ. Here the CDR3 DNA reads TGCGCCAGCGGTACAGACCCTGGGGCCAACGTCCTGACTTTC. Its protein is CASGTDPGANVLTF.

V is TRBV6-1 and J is TRBJ1-4; no clear D gene. The CDR3 consists of 12 residues. The germline V gene encodes CDR1 MNHNS and CDR2 SASEGT. With 2 bases removed from V and 7 bases from J, the gap between germline ends came to 5 bases. This CDR3 reads CASSEWAEKLFF. As DNA, the CDR3 is TGTGCCAGCAGTGAATGGGCTGAAAAACTGTTTTTT.

The chain recombines TRBV20-1 with TRBJ2-1; tentatively, D is TRBD1 (5 bases). Looked up from germline, CDR1 is DFQATT and CDR2 is SNEGSKA (reference sequence). The CDR3 sequence is 11 residues long. Between the trimmed V and J ends, which lost 3 bases and 7 bases, there was a span of 7 bases. CDR3 region: CSARSGNEQFF. Written as DNA, the CDR3 is TGCAGTGCTAGGTCAGGGAATGAGCAGTTCTTC.

The rearrangement links TRBV5-6 to TRBJ2-7; D is unclear. This CDR3 region has 15 residues. The ends were cut back, 4 bases at V and 3 bases at J, with 17 bases in the middle. Germline V gene data show CDR1 as SGHDT and CDR2 as YYEEEE. CDR3 DNA: TGTGCCAGCAGCCCAACGACATTTCTGGGCTACGAGCAGTACTTC. Translated, it gives CASSPTTFLGYEQYF. Based on the CDR3 plus reference TRBV5-6 and TRBJ2-7, the full variable domain is DAGVTQSPTHLIKTRGQQVTLRCSPKSGHDTVSWYQQALGQGPQFIFQYYEEEERQRGNFPDRFSGHQFPNYSSELNVNALLLGDSALYLCASSPTTFLGYEQYFGPGTRLTVT.

V usage is TRBV19 and J usage is TRBJ1-1; perhaps TRBD1 as D (5 bases). The CDR3 runs to 15 residues. The V gene lost 6 bases and the J gene lost 1 base, with 15 bases spanning the gap. The V gene's germline CDR1 is LNHDA and CDR2 SQIVND (reference sequence). This CDR3 reads CASSSIGGSNTEAFF. CDR3 bases: TGTGCCAGTAGCTCAATCGGGGGGTCGAACACTGAAGCTTTCTTT. Using reference TRBV19 and TRBJ1-1 for the parts outside the CDR3, the full variable domain is DGGITQSPKYLFRKEGQNVTLSCEQNLNHDAMYWYRQDPGQGLRLIYYSQIVNDFQKGDIAEGYSVSREKKESFPLTVTSAQKNPTAFYLCASSSIGGSNTEAFFGQGTRLTVV.